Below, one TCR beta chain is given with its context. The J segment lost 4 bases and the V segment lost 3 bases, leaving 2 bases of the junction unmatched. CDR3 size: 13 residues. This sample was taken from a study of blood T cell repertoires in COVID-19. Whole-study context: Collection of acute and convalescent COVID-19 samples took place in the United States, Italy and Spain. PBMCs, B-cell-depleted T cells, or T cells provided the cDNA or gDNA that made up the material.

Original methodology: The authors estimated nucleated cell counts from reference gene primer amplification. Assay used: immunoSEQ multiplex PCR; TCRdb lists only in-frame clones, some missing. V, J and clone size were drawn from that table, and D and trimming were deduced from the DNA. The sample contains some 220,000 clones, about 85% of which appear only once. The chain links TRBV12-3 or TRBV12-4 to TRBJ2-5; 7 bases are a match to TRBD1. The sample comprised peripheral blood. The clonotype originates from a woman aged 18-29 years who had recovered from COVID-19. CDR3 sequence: CASSLPGGETQYF. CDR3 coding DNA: TGTGCCAGCAGTTTGCCAGGGGGAGAGACCCAGTACTTC.